Below are 24 T cell receptor beta chains sequenced from a single sample in a study of glioma-infiltrating T cells. TCR alpha and beta CDR3 regions were amplified from RNA using iRepertoire nested multiplex PCR. TCRdb re-called the multiplex PCR reads with MiXCR, one entry per CDR3 protein. The sample lists around 190,000 distinct CDR3 sequences; under 55% were seen once. The sample was glioma tissue, nonneoplastic brain tissue, or PBMCs (not recorded which). All receptors come from a human donor with low-grade glioma or glioblastoma, undergoing nonglioma brain surgery, or in good health (not recorded which).

Only a few counts were recorded for this clonotype. The chain links TRBV3-1 to TRBJ2-2; D remains unclear. CDR3 length equals 15 residues. Germline-derived CDR1 and CDR2 are LGHDT and YNNKEL (reference sequence). V lost 1 base and J lost 0, with 6 bases in between. The CDR3 DNA reads as TGTGCCAGCAGCCAAGTGCGAGCGAACACCGGGGAGCTGTTTTTT. Its protein product is CASSQVRANTGELFF.

The chain combines TRBV12-3 or TRBV12-4 with TRBJ2-2; 9 bases agree with TRBD1. After removal of 6 bases from V and 3 bases from J, the junction contained 8 bases not matched to a gene. The CDR3 is 16 residues long. The CDR3 here is CASSGRRQGDTGELFF. The CDR3 nucleotides read TGTGCCAGCAGCGGACGCCGACAGGGGGACACCGGGGAGCTGTTTTTT.

This clonotype has more than one count but fewer than ten. V and J are TRBV28 and TRBJ2-3, with D tentatively TRBD2 (6 bases). The CDR3 covers 14 residues. Germline V gene sequence: CDR1 MDHEN, CDR2 SYDVKM. Trimming shortened V by 5 bases and J by 3 bases, and 12 bases separated the two germline ends. CDR3 sequence (DNA): TGTGCCAGCAGTGGGGGGATCTCAACAGATACGCAGTATTTT. Translation: CASSGGISTDTQYF.

The chain employs TRBV18 and TRBJ2-1; D assignment may be TRBD1 or TRBD2 (5 bases each). Germline V gene lookup returns CDR1 KGHSH and CDR2 LQKENI. V dropped 1 base and J dropped 5 bases, with 9 bases sitting between them. This CDR3 contains 14 residues. The CDR3 bases are TGTGCCAGCTCACCACTGGGGGTAAACAATGAGCAGTTCTTC. Amino acids: CASSPLGVNNEQFF.

This clonotype showed up many times. The genes are TRBV20-1 and TRBJ1-2, with a weak D call TRBD1 (5 bases). Germline CDR1 reads DFQATT; CDR2 reads SNEGSKA (reference sequence). The CDR3 is 15 residues long. V was cut by 5 bases and J by 8 bases, with 24 bases left in between. CDR3 loop: CSASGGSGDFGGYTF. Written as DNA, the CDR3 is TGCAGTGCTTCGGGGGGTTCTGGGGATTTTGGCGGCTACACCTTC.

This clonotype was seen many times. This chain uses TRBV11-2 with TRBJ2-1; tentative D call: TRBD2 (7 bases). The germline V gene encodes CDR1 SGHAT and CDR2 FQNNGV. Trimming removed 8 bases at V and 0 bases at J, with 11 bases between. The CDR3 loop spans 14 amino acids. In DNA form, the CDR3 reads TGTGCCAGCGGGGGGGCAAGCTCCTACAATGAGCAGTTCTTC. The encoded protein is CASGGASSYNEQFF.

About this clonotype itself: Compared with germline, one end of the junction differs, possibly owing to a read error. This chain joins TRBV7-2 and TRBJ2-3; D ambiguous. Germline CDR1 is SGHTA and CDR2 is FQGNSA. The CDR3 has 14 residues. The CDR3 here is CASSTLGSTDTKYF. CDR3 in DNA: TGTGCCAGCAGCACCTTAGGCAGCACAGATACGAAGTATTTT. The full variable domain, in which reference TRBV7-2 and TRBJ2-3 provide the parts outside the CDR3, is GAGVSQSPSNKVTEKGKDVELRCDPISGHTALYWYRQSLGQGLEFLIYFQGNSAPDKSGLPSDRFSAERTGGSVSTLTIQRTQQEDSAVYLCASSTLGSTDTKYFGPGTRLTVL.

This clonotype has a count of ten or more. V gene TRBV3-1 combines with J gene TRBJ2-1; TRBD2 is a possible D gene (5 bases). V gave up 4 bases and J gave up 2 bases, with 12 bases separating them. This CDR3 has 15 residues. Germline V gene data show CDR1 as LGHDT and CDR2 as YNNKEL (reference sequence). CDR3 amino acids: CASSRSTGTYNEQFF. CDR3 coding DNA: TGTGCCAGCAGCCGATCTACCGGGACCTACAATGAGCAGTTCTTC.

A remark on this clonotype: A much bigger clone sits one base away, suggesting this may be a read error. The chain uses TRBV28 and TRBJ1-3; D remains ambiguous. V lost 2 bases, J lost 5 bases, and 16 bases lay in between. This CDR3 has 16 residues. Germline CDR1 is MDHEN and CDR2 is SYDVKM. This CDR3 reads CASSLAGTQSRNTIYF. Here the CDR3 DNA reads TGTGCCAGCAGTTTAGCGGGAACCCAGTCTAGAAACACCATATATTTT.

The chain uses TRBV27 and TRBJ1-1; D perhaps matches TRBD1 (5 bases). Germline CDR1 MNHEY, CDR2 SMNVEV (reference sequence). The V end lost 4 bases, the J end lost 5 bases, and 14 bases lay between the germline ends. This CDR3 is built from 14 residues. CDR3 protein: CASSSRATNTEAFF. The CDR3 nucleotides are TGTGCCAGCAGTTCCAGGGCAACGAATACTGAAGCTTTCTTT.

This clonotype was seen ten or more times. This chain joins TRBV18 and TRBJ2-3; possibly TRBD2 for D (5 bases). Germline-derived CDR1 and CDR2 are KGHSH and LQKENI. This CDR3 comprises 14 residues. V was shortened by 8 bases and J by 1 base, with 13 bases between the two germline ends. This CDR3 reads CASSPSGGTDTQYF. The CDR3 DNA reads as TGTGCCAGCAGCCCCTCCGGGGGCACAGATACGCAGTATTTT.

A word on this clonotype: This may be a read error: a much more frequent sequence differs by one nucleotide. This sequence joins TRBV28 and TRBJ1-1; tentatively, D is TRBD1 (5 bases). The CDR3 extends over 13 amino acids. V was cut by 6 bases and J by 2 bases, with 10 bases left in between. Germline CDR1 MDHEN, CDR2 SYDVKM. The CDR3 spells CASRMTANTEAFF. The CDR3, as DNA: TGTGCCAGCAGAATGACAGCTAACACTGAAGCTTTCTTT.

This clonotype was recorded once. This may arise from a read error, as a much more abundant clone is one base away. The chain combines TRBV29-1 with TRBJ2-5, with D hard to call. Looked up from germline, CDR1 is SQVTM and CDR2 is ANQGSEA. CDR3 length equals 13 residues. CDR3 in amino acids: CGVEEGIYETQYF. In DNA form, the CDR3 reads TGCGGCGTTGAAGAAGGCATCTATGAGACCCAGTACTTC.

In this sample, this clonotype turned up a few times. This chain connects TRBV4-1 to TRBJ1-5; D is perhaps TRBD1 (5 bases). The length of the CDR3 is 14 residues. The germline V and J ends were trimmed by 1 base and 5 bases, with 9 bases remaining between them. The V gene's germline CDR1 is MGHRA and CDR2 YSYEKL. This CDR3 reads CASSQVQGDQPQHF. DNA for the CDR3: TGCGCCAGCAGCCAAGTTCAGGGTGATCAGCCCCAGCATTTT.

This clonotype has a count of ten or more. The rearrangement uses TRBV28 and TRBJ1-6; D not certain. Germline V gene sequence: CDR1 MDHEN, CDR2 SYDVKM. CDR3 length: 14 amino acids. Trimming removed 3 bases at V and 10 bases at J, with 13 bases between. The CDR3 loop reads CASSFGRKDSPLHF. DNA for the CDR3: TGTGCCAGCAGTTTTGGCCGTAAGGACTCACCCCTCCACTTT.

J is TRBJ1-1 and V is TRBV5-1; D not resolved. In germline, CDR1 is SGHRS, CDR2 YFSETQ. The CDR3 is 14 residues long. V shed 0 bases and J shed 7 bases, with 13 bases lying between them. In DNA form, the CDR3 reads TGCGCCAGCAGCTTGGAACAGCGAAAAATTGAAGCTTTCTTT. Translating gives CASSLEQRKIEAFF.

This clonotype was counted at least ten times. The V and J genes are TRBV7-9 and TRBJ2-5; unclear D gene. The length of the CDR3 is 14 residues. Germline V gene lookup returns CDR1 SEHNR and CDR2 FQNEAQ (reference sequence). Between the trimmed V and J ends, which lost 4 bases and 2 bases, there was a span of 11 bases. The CDR3 DNA reads TGTGCCAGCAGCTATGAGTTCGAACAAGAGACCCAGTACTTC. As protein: CASSYEFEQETQYF.

In this sample, this clonotype turned up many times. This chain connects TRBV28 to TRBJ2-7; tentatively, D is TRBD1 (6 bases). The length of the CDR3 is 13 residues. In germline, CDR1 is MDHEN, CDR2 SYDVKM. V gave up 6 bases and J gave up 1 base, with 10 bases separating them. The CDR3 spells CASRDSPSYEQYF. For the CDR3, the DNA is TGTGCCAGCAGGGACAGCCCTTCCTACGAGCAGTACTTC.

This clonotype has ten or more counts. The chain couples TRBV20-1 to TRBJ2-7; D is uncertain. Germline V gene data show CDR1 as DFQATT and CDR2 as SNEGSKA (reference sequence). The CDR3 sequence is 13 residues long. The V end was cut by 3 bases, the J end by 3 bases, with 12 bases between. DNA of the CDR3: TGCAGTGCTAGTAGTGGAGTGATCTACGAGCAGTACTTC. Its translation: CSASSGVIYEQYF.

This clonotype has only a few counts. A single base separates this from a much larger clone, so it may be a read error. The chain combines TRBV28 with TRBJ1-5; no firm D call. The length of the CDR3 is 12 residues. The V end was cut by 5 bases, the J end by 4 bases, with 6 bases between. Looked up from germline, CDR1 is MDHEN and CDR2 is SYDVKM. Here the CDR3 DNA reads TGTGCCAGCAGTCAACCAAATCAGCCCCAGCATTTT. It specifies CASSQPNQPQHF. Complete variable domain (other parts from reference TRBV28 and TRBJ1-5): DVKVTQSSRYLVKRTGEKVFLECVQDMDHENMFWYRQDPGLGLRLIYFSYDVKMKEKGDIPEGYSVSREKKERFSLILESASTNQTSMYLCASSQPNQPQHFGDGTRLSIL.

This clonotype is a singleton in its sample. A read error may account for a junction end that differs from germline. The chain employs TRBV28 and TRBJ1-5; no clear D gene. Germline V gives CDR1 MDHEN, CDR2 SYDVKM. This CDR3 spans 16 amino acids. The CDR3 spells CASTLRVLESNQHQHF. In nucleotides, the CDR3 is TGTGCCAGCACACTCCGGGTCCTCGAAAGCAATCAGCACCAGCATTTT.

The chain has TRBV5-4 and TRBJ1-2; 8 bases map to TRBD1. Germline V CDR1 and CDR2: SGHNT, YYREEE (reference sequence). V was clipped by 4 bases and J by 2 bases; unmatched bases: 7. This CDR3 has 15 amino acids. DNA of the CDR3: TGTGCCAGCAGCCAATCAGGGGGCGAGAACTATGGCTACACCTTC. This encodes CASSQSGGENYGYTF.

This sequence joins TRBV2 and TRBJ2-7, with D perhaps TRBD1 (5 bases). The V gene lost 3 bases and the J gene lost 3 bases, with 21 bases spanning the gap. The CDR3 loop spans 17 amino acids. Germline V CDR1 and CDR2: SNHLY, FYNNEI. The CDR3 region is CASSEGLASRRVYEQYF. CDR3 nucleotides: TGTGCCAGCAGTGAGGGGCTGGCTTCTAGAAGAGTCTACGAGCAGTACTTC.

This chain connects TRBV29-1 to TRBJ2-7, with 7 bases aligning to TRBD2. V dropped 2 bases and J dropped 3; count of bases not matched to a gene: 1. CDR1 is SQVTM and CDR2 is ANQGSEA in the germline V gene. The CDR3 has 12 amino acids. Here the CDR3 reads CSVETSVYEQYF. CDR3 nucleotide sequence: TGCAGCGTTGAAACTAGCGTCTACGAGCAGTACTTC.